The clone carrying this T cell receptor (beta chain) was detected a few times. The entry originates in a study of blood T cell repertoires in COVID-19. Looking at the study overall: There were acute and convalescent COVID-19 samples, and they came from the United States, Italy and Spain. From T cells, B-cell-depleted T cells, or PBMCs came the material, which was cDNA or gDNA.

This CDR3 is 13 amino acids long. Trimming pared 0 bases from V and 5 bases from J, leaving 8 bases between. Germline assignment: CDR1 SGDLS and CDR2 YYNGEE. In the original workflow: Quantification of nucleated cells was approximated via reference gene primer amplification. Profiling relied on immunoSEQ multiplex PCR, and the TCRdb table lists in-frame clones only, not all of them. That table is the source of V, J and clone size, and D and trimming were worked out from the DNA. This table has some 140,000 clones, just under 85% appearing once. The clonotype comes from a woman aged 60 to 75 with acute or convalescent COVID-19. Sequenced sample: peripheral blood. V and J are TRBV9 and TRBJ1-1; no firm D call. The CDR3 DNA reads TGTGCCAGCAGCGTAGGGAAGCGTACTGAAGCTTTCTTT. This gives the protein CASSVGKRTEAFF.